Below, 5 T cell receptor beta chains from the same sample are listed, as sequenced in a study of blood T cell repertoires in COVID-19. TCRdb keeps only in-frame clones here, not all; method: immunoSEQ multiplex PCR. The sample has 250,000 or so clones, nearly 90% seen once. Sequenced input: peripheral blood. The receptors derive from a woman aged 60-70 years with COVID-19, enrolled during active disease.

The V gene is TRBV18, the J gene TRBJ2-1, with TRBD2 matching over 14 bases. The CDR3 runs to 19 residues. V lost 2 bases and J lost 7; bases outside the gene matches: 13. Germline lookup yields CDR1 KGHSH and CDR2 LQKENI. DNA for the CDR3: TGTGCCAGCTCACCAATAGGGACTAGCGGGGGCCGATTTCGGAATGAGCAGTTCTTC. Its protein product is CASSPIGTSGGRFRNEQFF.

This clone was seen just once. V usage is TRBV27 and J usage is TRBJ2-5, with a weak D call TRBD2 (7 bases). Trimming took 3 bases from V and 5 from J, leaving 10 bases between them. Germline CDR1 and CDR2: MNHEY and SMNVEV (reference sequence). The CDR3 runs to 13 residues. The CDR3 spells CASSFGGAETQYF. In DNA, the CDR3 is TGTGCCAGCAGTTTTGGGGGGGCGGAGACCCAGTACTTC.

The V call is TRBV2, the J call TRBJ1-1; no firm D call. Trimming took 7 bases from V and 0 from J, leaving 9 bases between them. The CDR3 consists of 13 residues. The germline V gene has CDR1 SNHLY and CDR2 FYNNEI. CDR3 nucleotides: TGTGCCAGCATCACAGATATGAACACTGAAGCTTTCTTT. Protein: CASITDMNTEAFF.

V and J are TRBV3-1 (or the pseudogene TRBV3-2) and TRBJ2-5, with 7 nucleotides matching TRBD2. Germline CDR1 LGHDT, CDR2 YNNKEL (reference sequence). CDR3 length: 16 amino acids. V dropped 1 base and J dropped 4; count of bases not matched to a gene: 9. CDR3 amino acids: CASSQGGGVFGETQYF. The CDR3 DNA is TGTGCCAGCAGCCAAGGGGGAGGGGTTTTCGGAGAGACCCAGTACTTC.

This chain joins TRBV3-1 (or the pseudogene TRBV3-2) and TRBJ2-7, with a weak D call TRBD1 (6 bases). Trimming cost V 0 bases and J 6 bases, with 18 bases left between them. This CDR3 is built from 16 residues. The V gene's germline CDR1 is LGHDT and CDR2 YNNKEL (reference sequence). DNA for the CDR3: TGTGCCAGCAGCCAAGAACCCGGCAGGGGAGATGGCGAGCAGTACTTC. Amino acids: CASSQEPGRGDGEQYF.